What follows are 6 T cell receptor beta chains derived from one specimen sequenced in a study of tumor and adjacent non-tumor tissue in lung cancer. The library came from three nested PCR rounds adapted from ARM-PCR protocols. In TCRdb, the multiplex PCR reads were re-called with MiXCR into one record per CDR3 protein. The data hold some 100,000 distinct CDR3 sequences, with 65% observed a single time. This sample's RNA came from whole unsorted tissue. This non-tumor lung sample came from over 3 cm beyond the tumor edge. The sequencing input was distant non-tumor lung tissue. The receptors stem from a man aged 30 to 45 with non-small cell lung cancer.

This clonotype was seen many times. J is TRBJ1-1 and V is TRBV6-1; TRBD1 matches at 8 bases. V trimming: 7 bases; J trimming: 3 bases; junction bases outside the gene matches: 7. Germline CDR1 and CDR2: MNHNS and SASEGT. There are 14 residues in the CDR3. The CDR3 is CASTDRGGHTEAFF. CDR3 in DNA: TGTGCCAGCACTGACAGGGGAGGACACACTGAAGCTTTCTTT.

This chain links TRBV12-3 or TRBV12-4 with TRBJ2-7, with D tentatively TRBD1 (6 bases). The CDR3 is 12 amino acids. The V end was cut by 7 bases, the J end by 6 bases, with 13 bases between. The CDR3 DNA reads TGTGCCAGCAATAACGCAGGGGCCGAGCAGTACTTC. Translating it yields CASNNAGAEQYF.

As for this clonotype: Given a much more abundant clone one base away, this may be a read error. The gene calls are TRBV12-3 or TRBV12-4 and TRBJ2-3; D is ambiguous. The CDR3 loop spans 12 amino acids. The V end was cut by 6 bases, the J end by 7 bases, with 11 bases between. The CDR3 region has the DNA TGTGCCAGCAGAGTCAGTGTAAATACGCAGTATTTT. It is translated as CASRVSVNTQYF.

This clonotype was counted many times. The chain links TRBV5-6 to TRBJ2-7; D uncertain. CDR3 length: 13 amino acids. V was trimmed by 4 bases and J by 8 bases, leaving 16 bases between them. In germline, CDR1 is SGHDT, CDR2 YYEEEE. Here the CDR3 reads CASSPGLPLQQYF. The CDR3, as DNA: TGTGCCAGCAGCCCTGGGCTTCCTCTGCAGCAGTACTTC. Variable domain in full (rest from reference TRBV5-6 and TRBJ2-7): DAGVTQSPTHLIKTRGQQVTLRCSPKSGHDTVSWYQQALGQGPQFIFQYYEEEERQRGNFPDRFSGHQFPNYSSELNVNALLLGDSALYLCASSPGLPLQQYFGPGTRLTVT.

This clonotype occurred a few times. The V and J genes are TRBV18 and TRBJ2-2, with D unresolved. The CDR3 is 16 amino acids. Germline lookup yields CDR1 KGHSH and CDR2 LQKENI. Trimming left V 5 bases short and J 3 bases short, with 16 bases between. The CDR3 DNA reads as TGTGCCAGCTCATTACGTCCGACTGAGTACACCGGGGAGCTGTTTTTT. The encoded protein is CASSLRPTEYTGELFF.

In the case of this clonotype: One base away lies a much larger clone, so this may be a sequencing read error. The rearrangement links TRBV29-1 to TRBJ2-5; D possibly uses TRBD1 or TRBD2 (5 bases each). The CDR3 length is 13 residues. Looked up from germline, CDR1 is SQVTM and CDR2 is ANQGSEA. The V and J ends lost 4 bases and 4 bases respectively, with 13 bases between them. The CDR3: CSVGGYQGETQYF. The CDR3 DNA follows: TGCAGCGTTGGGGGGTACCAGGGAGAGACCCAGTACTTC.